The clone carrying this T cell receptor (beta chain) was counted only a few times. Its antigen is unidentified. The entry originates in a study of beta chain features in type 1 diabetes. Study in general: Cell yields, age and gender were similar between patients and healthy donors.

The germline V gene has CDR1 SGHAT and CDR2 FQNNGV. The CDR3 consists of 15 residues. V lost 10 bases, J lost 4 bases, and 12 bases stayed unmatched. Study-level points and caveats: It was possible that PCR favored shorter templates, equally so in patients and controls.

Expressed TCRB transcripts were sequenced, since all the RNA that had been isolated was reverse transcribed. Around 3.57 million reads was the average for naive, central memory and regulatory T cell samples. This table comes from immunoSEQ multiplex PCR, and its TCRdb copy is limited to in-frame clones, with some not included. The table records 900,000 or so clones, 17% of them present only once. The source material was naive CD4+ T cells from blood. The V gene is TRBV11-2, the J gene TRBJ2-2; TRBD2 aligns across 7 bases. The receptor comes from a woman aged 18-35 years in good health. The CDR3 DNA sequence: TGTGCCACCCGGAGGGGAGGGAGACTCACCGGGGAGCTGTTTTTT. Translating gives CATRRGGRLTGELFF.